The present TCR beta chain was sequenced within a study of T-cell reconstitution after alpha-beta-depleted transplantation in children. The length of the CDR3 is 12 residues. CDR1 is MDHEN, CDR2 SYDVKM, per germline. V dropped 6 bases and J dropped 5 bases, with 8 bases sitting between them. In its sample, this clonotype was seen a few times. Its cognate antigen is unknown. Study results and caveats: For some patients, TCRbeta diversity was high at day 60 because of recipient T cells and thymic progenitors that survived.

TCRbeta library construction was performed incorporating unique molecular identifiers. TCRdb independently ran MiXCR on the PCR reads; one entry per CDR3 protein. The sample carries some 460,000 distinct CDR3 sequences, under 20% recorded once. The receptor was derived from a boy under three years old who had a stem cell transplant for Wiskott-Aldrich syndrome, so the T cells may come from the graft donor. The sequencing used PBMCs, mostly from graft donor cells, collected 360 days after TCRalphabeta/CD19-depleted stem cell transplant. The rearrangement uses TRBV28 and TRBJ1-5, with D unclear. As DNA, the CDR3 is TGTGCCAGCAGGGTGGAGGATCAGCCCCAGCATTTT. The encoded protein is CASRVEDQPQHF. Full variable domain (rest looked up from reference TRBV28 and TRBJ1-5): DVKVTQSSRYLVKRTGEKVFLECVQDMDHENMFWYRQDPGLGLRLIYFSYDVKMKEKGDIPEGYSVSREKKERFSLILESASTNQTSMYLCASRVEDQPQHFGDGTRLSIL.